Listed below are T cell receptor beta chains from one sample, sequenced in a study of T cell responses to AZD1222 COVID-19 vaccine. Using immunoSEQ multiplex PCR, the repertoire was profiled, and TCRdb retains in-frame clones only, with some absent. The table shows about 130,000 clones, with 80% to 95% occurring only once. Sequenced material: peripheral blood, taken on day 0 of AZD1222 vaccination. The receptors stem from an adult in good health. Both conserved end residues are part of each CDR3. The D gene is left open where the match is weak. The size field is filled for only some rows; it gives once, few, many or a size class.

d_call: TRBD2; j_call: TRBJ2-1; v_call: TRBV27; clone_size: NA; cdr3_nt: TGTGCCACCCTCGGGGGGAGGGATGAGCAGTTCTTC; cdr3_aa: CATLGGRDEQFF
d_call: NA; j_call: TRBJ1-1; v_call: TRBV12-5; clone_size: NA; cdr3_nt: TGTGCTAGTGGTCCTGCTGCGCTCACTGAAGCTTTCTTT; cdr3_aa: CASGPAALTEAFF
d_call: TRBD2; j_call: TRBJ2-3; v_call: TRBV10-3; clone_size: once; cdr3_nt: TGTGCCATACGGACTAGCAGCTCAGATACGCAGTATTTT; cdr3_aa: CAIRTSSSDTQYF
d_call: TRBD1; j_call: TRBJ2-7; v_call: TRBV10-2; clone_size: NA; cdr3_nt: TGCGCCAGCGTTCGGACAGGGGTCGAGCAGTACTTC; cdr3_aa: CASVRTGVEQYF
d_call: TRBD1; j_call: TRBJ1-1; v_call: TRBV7-9; clone_size: NA; cdr3_nt: TGTGCCAGCAGGGGACAGGGCCACACTGAAGCTTTCTTT; cdr3_aa: CASRGQGHTEAFF
d_call: TRBD1; j_call: TRBJ2-2; v_call: TRBV9; clone_size: NA; cdr3_nt: TGTGCCAGCAGCGTAGTTGGCGGACAGGGGGATGCCGGGGAGCTGTTTTTT; cdr3_aa: CASSVVGGQGDAGELFF
d_call: NA; j_call: TRBJ2-7; v_call: TRBV27; clone_size: NA; cdr3_nt: TGTGCCAGCAGGGACCGCTACGAGCAGTACTTC; cdr3_aa: CASRDRYEQYF
d_call: NA; j_call: TRBJ1-2; v_call: TRBV7-9; clone_size: once; cdr3_nt: TGTGCCAGCAGCTTAGCAGAGAAGGGAAAGGACTATGGCTACACCTTC; cdr3_aa: CASSLAEKGKDYGYTF
d_call: NA; j_call: TRBJ1-6; v_call: TRBV6-5; clone_size: NA; cdr3_nt: TGTGCCAGCAGTTACTCAAACGCTGGTAATTCACCCCTCCACTTT; cdr3_aa: CASSYSNAGNSPLHF
d_call: TRBD2; j_call: TRBJ2-1; v_call: TRBV7-2; clone_size: NA; cdr3_nt: TGTGCCAGCAGAGTGGGTAGCGGGAGGGGAGGCAATGAGCAGTTCTTC; cdr3_aa: CASRVGSGRGGNEQFF
d_call: TRBD1; j_call: TRBJ2-7; v_call: TRBV7-9; clone_size: once; cdr3_nt: TGTGCCAGCAGCCGGGGACAGGGGGCCTACGAGCAGTACTTC; cdr3_aa: CASSRGQGAYEQYF
d_call: NA; j_call: TRBJ1-5; v_call: TRBV24-1; clone_size: NA; cdr3_nt: TGTGCCACCGGGGAAGGGCTTCAGCCCCAGCATTTT; cdr3_aa: CATGEGLQPQHF
d_call: NA; j_call: TRBJ1-1; v_call: TRBV5-4; clone_size: NA; cdr3_nt: TGTGCCAGCAGCTCTGGCGGAAACAGCCTTCCGAACACTGAAGCTTTCTTT; cdr3_aa: CASSSGGNSLPNTEAFF
d_call: NA; j_call: TRBJ2-2; v_call: TRBV7-8; clone_size: NA; cdr3_nt: TGTGCCAGCAGCTCCTACGACAGTCAAGAGGAGCTGTTTTTT; cdr3_aa: CASSSYDSQEELFF
d_call: NA; j_call: TRBJ2-2; v_call: TRBV7-9; clone_size: once; cdr3_nt: TGTGCCAGCGGTTTATGGCAGGTCAACACCGGGGAGCTGTTTTTT; cdr3_aa: CASGLWQVNTGELFF
d_call: NA; j_call: TRBJ2-2; v_call: TRBV21-1; clone_size: NA; cdr3_nt: TGTGCCAGCAGCAAAGCTGGGGGCAGGTCCCCAGGTAGCGGGGAGCTGTTTTTT; cdr3_aa: CASSKAGGRSPGSGELFF
d_call: NA; j_call: TRBJ1-6; v_call: TRBV25-1; clone_size: NA; cdr3_nt: TGTGCCAGCAGTGATATAAGAGTGCAGAATTCACCCCTCCACTTT; cdr3_aa: CASSDIRVQNSPLHF
d_call: NA; j_call: TRBJ2-2; v_call: TRBV11-2; clone_size: NA; cdr3_nt: TGTGCCAGCAGCACACCATGGGGGTATGGGACCGGGGAGCTGTTTTTT; cdr3_aa: CASSTPWGYGTGELFF
d_call: NA; j_call: TRBJ1-2; v_call: TRBV6-5; clone_size: NA; cdr3_nt: TGTGCCAGCAGTTACTCTGTTGGCTACACCTTC; cdr3_aa: CASSYSVGYTF
d_call: NA; j_call: TRBJ1-1; v_call: TRBV5-8; clone_size: NA; cdr3_nt: TGTGCCAGCAGCCTTACCGGCGGGGGAAGGACTGAAGCTTTCTTT; cdr3_aa: CASSLTGGGRTEAFF
d_call: NA; j_call: TRBJ1-5; v_call: TRBV27; clone_size: NA; cdr3_nt: TGTGCCAGCAGTTTATTTTCGGACAGTAGCAATCAGCCCCAGCATTTT; cdr3_aa: CASSLFSDSSNQPQHF
d_call: TRBD1; j_call: TRBJ2-7; v_call: TRBV6-5; clone_size: NA; cdr3_nt: TGTGCCAGCGATATGGACAGGGGGTATCAATACGAGCAGTACTTC; cdr3_aa: CASDMDRGYQYEQYF
d_call: TRBD2; j_call: TRBJ2-1; v_call: TRBV10-2; clone_size: NA; cdr3_nt: TGCGCCAGCAGAGGACTAGCAAGTTATGGGGATGAGCAGTTCTTC; cdr3_aa: CASRGLASYGDEQFF
d_call: NA; j_call: TRBJ2-1; v_call: TRBV7-9; clone_size: NA; cdr3_nt: TGTGCCAGCAGCTCCACCCCACTAGCCGGCGAGCAGTTCTTC; cdr3_aa: CASSSTPLAGEQFF
d_call: NA; j_call: TRBJ1-4; v_call: TRBV11-2; clone_size: few; cdr3_nt: TGTGCCAGCAGCGTCACGGGTGGGGGTAATGAAAAACTGTTTTTT; cdr3_aa: CASSVTGGGNEKLFF
d_call: NA; j_call: TRBJ1-5; v_call: TRBV3-1/TRBV3-2; clone_size: NA; cdr3_nt: TGTGCCAGCAGCCCTAGGGGCGGGGGCGGTCAGCCCCAGCATTTT; cdr3_aa: CASSPRGGGGQPQHF
d_call: TRBD2; j_call: TRBJ2-7; v_call: TRBV5-8; clone_size: NA; cdr3_nt: TGTGCCAGCAGCTTAACTAGCGAGTACGAGCAGTACTTC; cdr3_aa: CASSLTSEYEQYF
d_call: NA; j_call: TRBJ2-1; v_call: TRBV24-1; clone_size: NA; cdr3_nt: TGTGCCACCAGTGACCCCGAAGCCAGCGGGCAATACAATGAGCAGTTCTTC; cdr3_aa: CATSDPEASGQYNEQFF
d_call: TRBD1; j_call: TRBJ1-2; v_call: TRBV2; clone_size: NA; cdr3_nt: TGTGCCAGCAGCGAACATTTGACAGGGGGGGACTATGGCTACACCTTC; cdr3_aa: CASSEHLTGGDYGYTF
d_call: NA; j_call: TRBJ2-3; v_call: TRBV7-3; clone_size: NA; cdr3_nt: TGTGCCAGCAGCCCTGGCACAGATACGCAGTATTTT; cdr3_aa: CASSPGTDTQYF
d_call: NA; j_call: TRBJ1-2; v_call: TRBV12-3/TRBV12-4; clone_size: NA; cdr3_nt: TGTGCCAGCAGTTTATCTGGGGATGGCTACACCTTC; cdr3_aa: CASSLSGDGYTF
d_call: TRBD1; j_call: TRBJ2-1; v_call: TRBV19; clone_size: once; cdr3_nt: TGTGCCAGTAGTATGACAGGGACCTCAAAGGATGAGCAGTTCTTC; cdr3_aa: CASSMTGTSKDEQFF
d_call: NA; j_call: TRBJ1-1; v_call: TRBV27; clone_size: NA; cdr3_nt: TGTGCCAGCAGTTTATCCGGGGGGCAATTCGGGACTTTCTTT; cdr3_aa: CASSLSGGQFGTFF
d_call: TRBD1; j_call: TRBJ1-5; v_call: TRBV18; clone_size: NA; cdr3_nt: TGTGCCAGCTCACCTACTTGGACAGGGAATGGGCAGCCCCAGCATTTT; cdr3_aa: CASSPTWTGNGQPQHF
d_call: NA; j_call: TRBJ1-5; v_call: TRBV20-1; clone_size: once; cdr3_nt: TGCAGTGCTAGTTCTTACAGGGATAGCAATCAGCCCCAGCATTTT; cdr3_aa: CSASSYRDSNQPQHF
d_call: TRBD1; j_call: TRBJ1-4; v_call: TRBV12-5; clone_size: NA; cdr3_nt: TGTGCTAGTGGTTTGGGACAGGGAGGGACTAATGAAAAACTGTTTTTT; cdr3_aa: CASGLGQGGTNEKLFF
d_call: TRBD1; j_call: TRBJ1-1; v_call: TRBV30; clone_size: once; cdr3_nt: TGTGCCTGGAGTGGGGGACAGGGGAACACTGAAGCTTTCTTT; cdr3_aa: CAWSGGQGNTEAFF
d_call: TRBD1; j_call: TRBJ1-6; v_call: TRBV27; clone_size: NA; cdr3_nt: TGTGCCAGCAGGTACCGGGACAGGGACTCACCCCTCCACTTT; cdr3_aa: CASRYRDRDSPLHF